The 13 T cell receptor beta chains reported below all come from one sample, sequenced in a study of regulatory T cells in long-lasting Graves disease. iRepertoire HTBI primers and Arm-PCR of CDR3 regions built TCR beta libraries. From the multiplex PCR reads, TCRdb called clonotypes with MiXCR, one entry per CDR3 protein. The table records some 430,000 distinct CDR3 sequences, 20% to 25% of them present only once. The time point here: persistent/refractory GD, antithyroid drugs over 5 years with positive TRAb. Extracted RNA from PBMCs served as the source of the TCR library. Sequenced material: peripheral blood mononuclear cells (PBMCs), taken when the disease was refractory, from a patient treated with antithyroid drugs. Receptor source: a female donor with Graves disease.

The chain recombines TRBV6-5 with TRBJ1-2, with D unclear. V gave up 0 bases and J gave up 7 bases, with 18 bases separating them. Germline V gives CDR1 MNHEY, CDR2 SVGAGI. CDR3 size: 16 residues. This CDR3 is CASSYSGSAPLGGYTF. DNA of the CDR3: TGTGCCAGCAGTTACTCAGGGTCAGCCCCCCTGGGTGGCTACACCTTC.

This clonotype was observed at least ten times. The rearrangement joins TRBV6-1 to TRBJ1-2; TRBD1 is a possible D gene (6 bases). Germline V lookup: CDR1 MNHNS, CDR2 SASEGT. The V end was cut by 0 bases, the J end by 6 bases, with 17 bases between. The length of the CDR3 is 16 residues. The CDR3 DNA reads TGTGCCAGCAGTGAAGCGTCACAGGGCGGGAATGATGGCTACACCTTC. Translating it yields CASSEASQGGNDGYTF.

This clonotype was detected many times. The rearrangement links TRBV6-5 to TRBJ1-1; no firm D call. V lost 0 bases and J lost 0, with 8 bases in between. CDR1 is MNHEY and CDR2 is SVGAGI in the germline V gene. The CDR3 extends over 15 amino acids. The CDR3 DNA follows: TGTGCCAGCAGTTACTCTACCTGGATGAACACTGAAGCTTTCTTT. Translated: CASSYSTWMNTEAFF.

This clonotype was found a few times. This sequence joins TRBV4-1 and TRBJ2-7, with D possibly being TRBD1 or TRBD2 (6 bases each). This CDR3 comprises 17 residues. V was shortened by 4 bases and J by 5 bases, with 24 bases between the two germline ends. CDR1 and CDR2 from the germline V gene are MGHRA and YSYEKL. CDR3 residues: CASSLGASGAGSDEQYF. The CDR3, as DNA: TGCGCCAGCAGCCTCGGAGCGTCGGGGGCAGGGAGCGACGAGCAGTACTTC.

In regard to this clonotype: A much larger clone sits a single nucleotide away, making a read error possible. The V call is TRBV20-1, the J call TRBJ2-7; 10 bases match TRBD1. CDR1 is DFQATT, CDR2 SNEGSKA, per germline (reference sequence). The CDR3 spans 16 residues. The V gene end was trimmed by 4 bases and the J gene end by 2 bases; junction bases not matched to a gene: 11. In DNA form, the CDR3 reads TGCAGTGCTATCCGGGACAGGGGCCTAAGCCCCTACGAGCAGTACTTC. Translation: CSAIRDRGLSPYEQYF.

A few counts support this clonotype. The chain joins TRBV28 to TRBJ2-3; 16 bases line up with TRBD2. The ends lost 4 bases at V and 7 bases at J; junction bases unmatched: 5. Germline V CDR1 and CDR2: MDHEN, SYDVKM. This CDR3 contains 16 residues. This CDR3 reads CASSSGLAGGWYTQYF. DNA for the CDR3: TGTGCCAGCAGTTCGGGACTAGCGGGAGGGTGGTATACGCAGTATTTT.

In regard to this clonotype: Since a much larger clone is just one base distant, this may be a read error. CDR3 DNA: TGTGCCAGCAGGGGTGGACTAGCGGATACCTACGAGCAGTACTTC. It specifies CASRGGLADTYEQYF. The rearrangement uses TRBV6-1 and TRBJ2-7; 10 bases fit TRBD2. Germline CDR1 and CDR2: MNHNS and SASEGT. Losses at the gene ends were 6 bases for V and 2 bases for J; bases not matched to a gene: 7. This CDR3 is 15 amino acids long.

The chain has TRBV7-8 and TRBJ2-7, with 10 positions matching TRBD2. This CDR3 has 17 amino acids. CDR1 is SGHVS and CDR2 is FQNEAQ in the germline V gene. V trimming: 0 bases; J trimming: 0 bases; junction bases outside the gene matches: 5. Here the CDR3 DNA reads TGTGCCAGCAGCTTAGCGGCTAGCGGGGGAGACTCCTACGAGCAGTACTTC. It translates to CASSLAASGGDSYEQYF.

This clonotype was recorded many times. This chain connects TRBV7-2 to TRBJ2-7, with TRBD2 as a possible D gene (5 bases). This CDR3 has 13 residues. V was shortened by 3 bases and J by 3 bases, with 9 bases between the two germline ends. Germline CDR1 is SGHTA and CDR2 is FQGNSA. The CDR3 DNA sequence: TGTGCCAGCAGCTTTAAGGGAGTCTACGAGCAGTACTTC. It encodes CASSFKGVYEQYF.

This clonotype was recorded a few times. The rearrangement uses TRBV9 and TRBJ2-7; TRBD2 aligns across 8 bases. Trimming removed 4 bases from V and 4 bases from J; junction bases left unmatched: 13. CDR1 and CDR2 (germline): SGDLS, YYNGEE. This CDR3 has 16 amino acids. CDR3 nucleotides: TGTGCCAGCAGCCCTAGGGGGGATAGCGGGGTTTACGAGCAGTACTTC. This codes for CASSPRGDSGVYEQYF.

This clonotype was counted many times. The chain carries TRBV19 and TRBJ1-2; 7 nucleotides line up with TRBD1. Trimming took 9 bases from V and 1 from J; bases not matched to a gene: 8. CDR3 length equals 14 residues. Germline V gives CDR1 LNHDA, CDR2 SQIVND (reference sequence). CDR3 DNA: TGTGCCAGCACAAAAGGACAGGATAACTATGGCTACACCTTC. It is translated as CASTKGQDNYGYTF.

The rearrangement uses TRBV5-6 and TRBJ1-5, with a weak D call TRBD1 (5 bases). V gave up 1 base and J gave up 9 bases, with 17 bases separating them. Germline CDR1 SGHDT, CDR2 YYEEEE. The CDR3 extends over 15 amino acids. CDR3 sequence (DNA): TGTGCCAGCAGCTTGTCGGGGGTCCGGTGGGGGCCCCAGCATTTT. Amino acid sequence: CASSLSGVRWGPQHF. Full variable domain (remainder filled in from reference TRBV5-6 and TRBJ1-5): DAGVTQSPTHLIKTRGQQVTLRCSPKSGHDTVSWYQQALGQGPQFIFQYYEEEERQRGNFPDRFSGHQFPNYSSELNVNALLLGDSALYLCASSLSGVRWGPQHFGDGTRLSIL.

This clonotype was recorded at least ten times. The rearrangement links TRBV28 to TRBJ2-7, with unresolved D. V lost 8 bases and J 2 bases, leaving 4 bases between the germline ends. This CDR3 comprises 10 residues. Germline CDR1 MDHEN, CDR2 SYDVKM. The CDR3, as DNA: TGTGCCAGCGGAGCCTACGAGCAGTACTTC. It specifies CASGAYEQYF.